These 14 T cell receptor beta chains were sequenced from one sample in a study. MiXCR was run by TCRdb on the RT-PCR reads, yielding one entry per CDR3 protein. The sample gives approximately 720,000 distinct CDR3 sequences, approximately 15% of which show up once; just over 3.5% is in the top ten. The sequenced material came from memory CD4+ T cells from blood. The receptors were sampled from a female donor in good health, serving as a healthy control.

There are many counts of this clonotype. CDR3 sequence (DNA): TGTGCCAGCATCCCCGGGACTAGCGGCTCTGAGCAGTACTTC. Encoded protein: CASIPGTSGSEQYF. The chain joins TRBV28 to TRBJ2-7, with 11 bases that match TRBD2. Trimming removed 7 bases from V and 7 bases from J; junction bases left unmatched: 9. Germline CDR1 reads MDHEN; CDR2 reads SYDVKM. This CDR3 comprises 14 residues.

The CDR3 spells CASSARGQGQETQYF. As DNA, the CDR3 is TGTGCCAGCAGTGCGAGGGGACAGGGACAAGAGACCCAGTACTTC. J is TRBJ2-5 and V is TRBV6-1; 9 nucleotides line up with TRBD1. Per germline, CDR1 MNHNS and CDR2 SASEGT. Unmatched junction bases numbered 5, after V lost 4 bases and J lost 2 bases. The CDR3 runs to 15 residues.

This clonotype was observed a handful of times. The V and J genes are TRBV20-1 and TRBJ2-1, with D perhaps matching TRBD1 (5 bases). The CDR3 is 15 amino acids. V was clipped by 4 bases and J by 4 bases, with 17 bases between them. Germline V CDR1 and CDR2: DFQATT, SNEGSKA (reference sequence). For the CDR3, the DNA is TGCAGTGCTACAACCCACCTACAGGTTTACAATGAGCAGTTCTTC. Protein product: CSATTHLQVYNEQFF.

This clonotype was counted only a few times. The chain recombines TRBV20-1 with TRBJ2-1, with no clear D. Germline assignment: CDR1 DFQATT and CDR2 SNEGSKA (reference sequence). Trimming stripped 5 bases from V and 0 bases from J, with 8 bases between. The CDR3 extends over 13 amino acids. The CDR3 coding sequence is TGCAGTGCTGACCCCCACTCCTACAATGAGCAGTTCTTC. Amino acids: CSADPHSYNEQFF.

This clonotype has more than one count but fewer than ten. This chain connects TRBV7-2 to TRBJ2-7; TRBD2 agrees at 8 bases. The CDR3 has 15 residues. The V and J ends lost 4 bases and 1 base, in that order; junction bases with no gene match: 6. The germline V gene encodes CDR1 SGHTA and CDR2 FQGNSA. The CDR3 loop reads CASSSSGGRSYEQYF. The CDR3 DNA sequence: TGTGCCAGCAGCTCCTCGGGCGGGAGGTCCTACGAGCAGTACTTC.

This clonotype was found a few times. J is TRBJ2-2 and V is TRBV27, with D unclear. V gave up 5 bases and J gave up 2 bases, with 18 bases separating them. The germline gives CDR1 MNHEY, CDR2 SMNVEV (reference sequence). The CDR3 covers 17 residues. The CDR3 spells CASSPRRLTSNTGELFF. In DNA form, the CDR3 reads TGTGCCAGCAGTCCCCGACGTCTAACGTCTAACACCGGGGAGCTGTTTTTT.

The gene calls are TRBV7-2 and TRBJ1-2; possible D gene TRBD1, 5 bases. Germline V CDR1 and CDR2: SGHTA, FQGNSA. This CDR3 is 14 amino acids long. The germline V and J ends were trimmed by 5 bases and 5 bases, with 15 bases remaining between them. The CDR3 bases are TGTACCAGCAGCGAAGGAGGGCGACAGTATGGCTACACCTTC. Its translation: CTSSEGGRQYGYTF. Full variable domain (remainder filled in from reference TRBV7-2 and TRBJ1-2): GAGVSQSPSNKVTEKGKDVELRCDPISGHTALYWYRQSLGQGLEFLIYFQGNSAPDKSGLPSDRFSAERTGGSVSTLTIQRTQQEDSAVYLCTSSEGGRQYGYTFGSGTRLTVV.

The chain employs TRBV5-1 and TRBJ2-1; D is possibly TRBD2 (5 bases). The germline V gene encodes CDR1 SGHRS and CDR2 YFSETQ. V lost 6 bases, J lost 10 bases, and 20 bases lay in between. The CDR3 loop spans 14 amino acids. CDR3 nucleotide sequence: TGCGCCAGCACGGCTCTTTTAGCGCCACCGGAGCAGTTCTTC. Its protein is CASTALLAPPEQFF. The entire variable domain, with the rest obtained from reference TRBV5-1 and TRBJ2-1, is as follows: KAGVTQTPRYLIKTRGQQVTLSCSPISGHRSVSWYQQTPGQGLQFLFEYFSETQRNKGNFPGRFSGRQFSNSRSEMNVSTLELGDSALYLCASTALLAPPEQFFGPGTRLTVL.

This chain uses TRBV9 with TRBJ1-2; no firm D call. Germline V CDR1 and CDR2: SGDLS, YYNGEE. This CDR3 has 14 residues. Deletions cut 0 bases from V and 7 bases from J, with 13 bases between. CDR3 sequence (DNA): TGTGCCAGCAGCGTAGACAGCACTATGGCTGGCTACACCTTC. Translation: CASSVDSTMAGYTF.

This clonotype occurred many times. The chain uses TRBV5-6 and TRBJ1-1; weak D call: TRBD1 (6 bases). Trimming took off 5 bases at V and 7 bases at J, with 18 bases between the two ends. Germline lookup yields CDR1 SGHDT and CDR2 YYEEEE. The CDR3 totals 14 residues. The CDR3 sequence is CASRRFQGKYEAFF. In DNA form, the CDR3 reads TGTGCCAGCAGGCGGTTTCAGGGGAAATATGAAGCTTTCTTT.

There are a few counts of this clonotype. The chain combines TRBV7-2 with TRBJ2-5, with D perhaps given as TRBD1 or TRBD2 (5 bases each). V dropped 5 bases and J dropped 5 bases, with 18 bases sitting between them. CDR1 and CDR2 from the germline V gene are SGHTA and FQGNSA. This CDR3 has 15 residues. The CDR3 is CASSPSAAWGETQYF. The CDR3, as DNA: TGTGCCAGCAGCCCCAGTGCCGCCTGGGGGGAGACCCAGTACTTC.

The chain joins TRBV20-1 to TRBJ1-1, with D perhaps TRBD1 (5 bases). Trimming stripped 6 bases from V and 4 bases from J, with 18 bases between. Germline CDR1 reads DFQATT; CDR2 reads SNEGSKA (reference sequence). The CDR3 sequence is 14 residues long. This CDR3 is CSAKEGVSGTEAFF. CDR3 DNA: TGCAGTGCGAAAGAAGGGGTAAGCGGCACTGAAGCTTTCTTT.

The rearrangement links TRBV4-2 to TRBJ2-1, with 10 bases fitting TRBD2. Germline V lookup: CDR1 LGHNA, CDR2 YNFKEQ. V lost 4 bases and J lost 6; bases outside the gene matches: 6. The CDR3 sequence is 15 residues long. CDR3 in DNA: TGTGCCAGCAGCCGTGGGACTAGCGAGGGCAATGAGCAGTTCTTC. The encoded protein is CASSRGTSEGNEQFF.

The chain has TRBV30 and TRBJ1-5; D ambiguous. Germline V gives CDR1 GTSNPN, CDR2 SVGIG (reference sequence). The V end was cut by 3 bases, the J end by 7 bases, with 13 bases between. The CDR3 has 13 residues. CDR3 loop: CAWSYGEMQPQHF. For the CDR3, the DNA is TGTGCCTGGAGCTACGGGGAAATGCAGCCCCAGCATTTT.